These 21 T cell receptor beta chains were all obtained from the same sample, sequenced in a study of OX40 agonist ivuxolimab in advanced cancers. TCRdb's copy holds only in-frame clones and misses some; the assay was immunoSEQ multiplex PCR. The table records roughly 100,000 clones, around four fifths of them present only once. Specimen: CD4+ or CD8+ T cells sorted from blood, collected in a trial of the OX40 agonist ivuxolimab. These receptors were taken from an adult with an advanced solid tumor such as melanoma, head and neck, liver or kidney cancer.

V gene TRBV18 combines with J gene TRBJ1-2; D is unresolved. This CDR3 contains 13 residues. V was trimmed by 2 bases and J by 4 bases, leaving 8 bases between them. Germline CDR1 KGHSH, CDR2 LQKENI. CDR3 DNA sequence: TGTGCCAGCTCACCATCGGGATTCTATGGCTACACCTTC. Its protein product is CASSPSGFYGYTF.

CDR3 residues: CASSLEGGGDTEAFF. CDR3 nucleotides: TGCGCCAGCAGCTTGGAAGGGGGCGGGGACACTGAAGCTTTCTTT. The gene calls are TRBV5-1 and TRBJ1-1; 7 nucleotides match TRBD1. The germline V gene has CDR1 SGHRS and CDR2 YFSETQ. Germline trimming cut 0 bases from V and 3 bases from J; bases unmatched to any gene: 5. CDR3 length equals 15 residues.

The gene calls are TRBV7-9 and TRBJ2-6; D gene uncertain. CDR3 length equals 15 residues. Germline-derived CDR1 and CDR2 are SEHNR and FQNEAQ (reference sequence). The ends were cut back, 0 bases at V and 2 bases at J, with 5 bases in the middle. CDR3 bases: TGTGCCAGCAGCTTAGCATGGGCTGGGGCCAACGTCCTGACTTTC. Its translation: CASSLAWAGANVLTF.

The V gene is TRBV6-5, the J gene TRBJ1-2, with D possibly matching TRBD1 (5 bases). There are 13 residues in the CDR3. V was shortened by 9 bases and J by 1 base, with 12 bases between the two germline ends. Germline assignment: CDR1 MNHEY and CDR2 SVGAGI. CDR3 sequence (DNA): TGTGCCAGTGGGATACAGGATAACTATGGCTACACCTTC. Translating it yields CASGIQDNYGYTF.

In its sample, this clone was seen a few times. The rearrangement uses TRBV7-9 and TRBJ2-6; D uncertain. Germline assignment: CDR1 SEHNR and CDR2 FQNEAQ (reference sequence). The CDR3 consists of 14 residues. Deletions cut 4 bases from V and 1 base from J, with 5 bases between. The DNA for the CDR3 is TGTGCCAGCAGCTCCACTTCTGGGGCCAACGTCCTGACTTTC. This sequence encodes CASSSTSGANVLTF.

The rearrangement uses TRBV25-1 and TRBJ1-5; D gene uncertain. This CDR3 region has 14 residues. The ends were cut back, 8 bases at V and 7 bases at J, with 18 bases in the middle. Germline values: CDR1 MGHDK, CDR2 SYGVNS. CDR3 DNA sequence: TGTGCCAGCTCACCGCCGGGGAACCAACAGCCCCAGCATTTT. Amino acid sequence: CASSPPGNQQPQHF.

V gene TRBV28 combines with J gene TRBJ1-2; TRBD1 matches at 10 bases. The CDR3 is 16 amino acids. V was pared by 1 base and J by 0 bases, with 2 bases of the junction left unmatched. In germline, CDR1 is MDHEN, CDR2 SYDVKM. CDR3 sequence reads: CASSLSGTGANYGYTF. CDR3 coding DNA: TGTGCCAGCAGTTTATCCGGGACAGGGGCTAACTATGGCTACACCTTC.

This chain connects TRBV5-1 to TRBJ1-5; D might be TRBD1 (6 bases). Germline CDR1 and CDR2: SGHRS and YFSETQ. The ends were cut back, 0 bases at V and 2 bases at J, with 15 bases in the middle. The CDR3 has 17 residues. CDR3 region: CASSLGPPGAGNQPQHF. The CDR3 DNA reads as TGCGCCAGCAGCTTGGGGCCCCCAGGGGCCGGCAATCAGCCCCAGCATTTT.

The V and J genes are TRBV28 and TRBJ1-1, with D possibly being TRBD1 (6 bases). The ends were cut back, 6 bases at V and 0 bases at J, with 17 bases in the middle. CDR1 MDHEN and CDR2 SYDVKM come from the germline V gene. CDR3 length equals 16 residues. The CDR3 DNA reads TGTGCCAGCAGATCCGAACAGGGAGCGATGAACACTGAAGCTTTCTTT. Translated, it gives CASRSEQGAMNTEAFF.

This chain joins TRBV10-2 and TRBJ1-6; 9 nucleotides agree with TRBD1. The CDR3 consists of 15 residues. From germline, CDR1 is WSHSY and CDR2 SAAADI. Trimming at V came to 5 bases and at J to 6 bases, leaving 5 bases not matched to a gene. The CDR3 DNA sequence: TGCGCCAGCAGTTCCGGGACAGGGCTTAATTCACCCCTCCACTTT. This translates into CASSSGTGLNSPLHF.

This clone showed up just once. This chain links TRBV7-9 with TRBJ2-7; no clear D gene. This CDR3 has 11 residues. Germline V CDR1 and CDR2: SEHNR, FQNEAQ (reference sequence). V was pared by 2 bases and J by 5 bases, with 4 bases between. This chain's CDR3 is CASSLLNEQYV. The DNA of the CDR3 is TGTGCCAGCAGCTTACTGAACGAGCAGTACGTC.

The chain links TRBV5-1 to TRBJ1-2, with TRBD1 matching 8 bases. Looked up from germline, CDR1 is SGHRS and CDR2 is YFSETQ. The CDR3 has 13 residues. The V gene end was trimmed by 4 bases and the J gene end by 8 bases; junction bases not matched to a gene: 7. The CDR3 bases are TGCGCCAGCAGCATGCGGACAGGGACGGGCTACACCTTC. As protein: CASSMRTGTGYTF.

The V gene is TRBV6-6, the J gene TRBJ1-6, with no clear D. Germline V gives CDR1 MNHNY, CDR2 SVGAGI (reference sequence). V lost 7 bases and J 11 bases, leaving 15 bases between the germline ends. The CDR3 totals 13 residues. The CDR3 region is CASTSGEVTPLHF. CDR3 bases: TGTGCCAGCACTAGCGGGGAGGTCACACCCCTCCACTTT.

For the CDR3, the DNA is TGTGCCAGCATGCGGGGGCAAGAGACCCAGTACTTC. It yields the protein CASMRGQETQYF. The chain couples TRBV28 to TRBJ2-5; 7 bases map to TRBD2. The V gene's germline CDR1 is MDHEN and CDR2 SYDVKM. The CDR3 is made up of 12 amino acids. The ends lost 7 bases at V and 2 bases at J; junction bases unmatched: 1.

The V and J genes are TRBV9 and TRBJ1-3; D possibly corresponds to TRBD1 (5 bases). This CDR3 is 17 amino acids long. CDR1 is SGDLS, CDR2 YYNGEE, per germline. V gave up 2 bases and J gave up 0 bases, with 15 bases separating them. The CDR3 sequence is CASSVWDAGNSGNTIYF. The CDR3 coding sequence is TGTGCCAGCAGCGTTTGGGACGCGGGGAACTCTGGAAACACCATATATTTT.

V and J are TRBV2 and TRBJ1-2, with TRBD1 matching over 11 bases. CDR1 is SNHLY, CDR2 FYNNEI, per germline. The CDR3 is 17 residues long. The J segment lost 7 bases and the V segment lost 8 bases, leaving 18 bases of the junction unmatched. DNA for the CDR3: TGTGCCAGCTCGAGGGGGCGACCGGGACAGGGGGACTCTGGCTACACCTTC. Protein product: CASSRGRPGQGDSGYTF.

The V gene is TRBV2, the J gene TRBJ2-3, with TRBD1 as a possible D gene (5 bases). V was pared by 5 bases and J by 5 bases, with 8 bases between. Germline lookup yields CDR1 SNHLY and CDR2 FYNNEI. This CDR3 is 12 amino acids long. CDR3 in DNA: TGTGCCAGCAGTCTCCAGGGAGATACGCAGTATTTT. Translation: CASSLQGDTQYF. Complete variable domain (other parts from reference TRBV2 and TRBJ2-3): EPEVTQTPSHQVTQMGQEVILRCVPISNHLYFYWYRQILGQKVEFLVSFYNNEISEKSEIFDDQFSVERPDGSNFTLKIRSTKLEDSAMYFCASSLQGDTQYFGPGTRLTVL.

The chain carries TRBV6-6 and TRBJ1-3, with no clear D. V shed 2 bases and J shed 2 bases, with 7 bases lying between them. This CDR3 contains 14 residues. The germline V gene encodes CDR1 MNHNY and CDR2 SVGAGI (reference sequence). The CDR3 nucleotides are TGTGCCAGCAGTTACGACACAGCTGGAAACACCATATATTTT. Its protein is CASSYDTAGNTIYF.

The chain is built from TRBV7-3 and TRBJ1-1; TRBD1 might be the D (6 bases). CDR3 length equals 13 residues. Per germline, CDR1 SGHTA and CDR2 FQGTGA. The V gene lost 0 bases and the J gene lost 10 bases, with 12 bases spanning the gap. The CDR3 region has the DNA TGTGCCAGCAGCTTAACTCAGGGGAGTAGAGCTTTCTTT. Translating gives CASSLTQGSRAFF.

The CDR3 is CASRLSGQETQYF. The CDR3 coding sequence is TGCGCCAGCCGCCTTAGCGGGCAAGAGACCCAGTACTTC. This chain links TRBV5-1 with TRBJ2-5; 7 bases match TRBD2. Per the germline V gene, CDR1 is SGHRS and CDR2 is YFSETQ. CDR3 length equals 13 residues. The ends lost 7 bases at V and 2 bases at J; junction bases unmatched: 5.

This chain links TRBV29-1 with TRBJ1-1, with D unresolved. In germline, CDR1 is SQVTM, CDR2 ANQGSEA. This CDR3 has 13 residues. Deletions cut 7 bases from V and 0 bases from J, with 12 bases between. The chain's CDR3 is CSASTRLNTEAFF. Written as DNA, the CDR3 is TGCAGCGCTTCGACAAGATTGAACACTGAAGCTTTCTTT.